The clone carrying this TCR beta chain was found a few times. This entry is derived from a study of T-cell memory formation after mild COVID-19. TCRdb redid the calling of the 5' RACE reads with MiXCR, one entry per CDR3 protein. Of 300,000 to 400,000 distinct CDR3 sequences in the sample, approximately 15% were seen once. The CDR3 totals 11 residues. V lost 5 bases, J lost 14 bases, and 5 bases stayed unmatched. Germline V gene sequence: CDR1 MDHEN, CDR2 SYDVKM. The rearrangement uses TRBV28 and TRBJ2-3; TRBD1 matches at 9 bases. The source of this sequence is a man aged 18 to 30 who had mild COVID-19 (a few samples of this study predate the infection). Cell type and time point are not known. Sequencing was carried out using PBMCs or a T cell subset sorted from them (not recorded which). The CDR3 coding sequence is TGTGCCAGCAGTCCCGGGACAGGGTTGTATTTT. Translation gives CASSPGTGLYF.